Listed here are 14 T cell receptor beta chains from one sample, sequenced in a study of control samples from healthy donors and cancer patients. Data came from immunoSEQ multiplex PCR; TCRdb stores just in-frame clones and leaves some out. The data contain about 160,000 clones, under 96% of them singletons. The source material was blood. These receptors were collected from a woman in her 30s in good health.

The J gene is TRBJ1-1, the V gene TRBV4-2; D may be TRBD1 (5 bases). Germline V gene sequence: CDR1 LGHNA, CDR2 YNFKEQ. Trimming shortened V by 0 bases and J by 5 bases, and 16 bases separated the two germline ends. The CDR3 runs 16 residues. CDR3 coding DNA: TGTGCCAGCAGCCAAGACGCGTCGTCCAGGGAGACTGAAGCTTTCTTT. It specifies CASSQDASSRETEAFF.

The chain has TRBV2 and TRBJ2-1, with TRBD2 as a possible D gene (6 bases). The V end lost 6 bases, the J end lost 5 bases, and 14 bases lay between the germline ends. The CDR3 spans 14 residues. CDR1 and CDR2 (germline): SNHLY, FYNNEI. The chain's CDR3 is CASSTSRGNNEQFF. CDR3 DNA sequence: TGTGCCAGCAGCACTTCCCGGGGGAACAATGAGCAGTTCTTC.

The V call is TRBV30, the J call TRBJ1-5; D gene ambiguous. CDR3 size: 13 residues. Trimming removed 0 bases at V and 9 bases at J, with 12 bases between. The V gene's germline CDR1 is GTSNPN and CDR2 SVGIG (reference sequence). The CDR3 region is CAWSVSAVGPQHF. The DNA for the CDR3 is TGTGCCTGGAGTGTGTCCGCCGTGGGGCCCCAGCATTTT. Complete variable domain (other parts from reference TRBV30 and TRBJ1-5): SQTIHQWPATLVQPVGSPLSLECTVEGTSNPNLYWYRQAAGRGLQLLFYSVGIGQISSEVPQNLSASRPQDRQFILSSKKLLLSDSGFYLCAWSVSAVGPQHFGDGTRLSIL.

The table lists this clone with a count of one. V is TRBV18 and J is TRBJ2-7; D is uncertain. Trimming pared 0 bases from V and 6 bases from J, leaving 12 bases between. The CDR3 contains 14 residues. Germline V gene lookup returns CDR1 KGHSH and CDR2 LQKENI. This chain's CDR3 is CASSPPGSVGEQYF. In nucleotides, the CDR3 is TGTGCCAGCTCACCACCGGGCTCAGTGGGCGAGCAGTACTTC.

The CDR3 DNA sequence: TGTGCCAGCAGCTTTGCGAGACAGGGGTATGGCTACACCTTC. Its translation: CASSFARQGYGYTF. The rearrangement links TRBV5-4 to TRBJ1-2, with 8 bases that match TRBD1. The CDR3 runs to 14 residues. With V trimmed by 2 bases and J by 5 bases, 5 bases remained unmatched. Germline CDR1 reads SGHNT; CDR2 reads YYREEE (reference sequence).

The genes are TRBV3-1 (or the pseudogene TRBV3-2) and TRBJ2-5; TRBD1 matches at 11 bases. The ends lost 3 bases at V and 5 bases at J; junction bases unmatched: 8. This CDR3 region has 16 residues. The germline CDR1 and CDR2 sequences are LGHDT and YNNKEL (reference sequence). DNA of the CDR3: TGTGCCAGCAGCCACGGACAGGGGGCGAGGGGGGAGACCCAGTACTTC. Protein sequence: CASSHGQGARGETQYF.

The chain combines TRBV3-1 (or the pseudogene TRBV3-2) with TRBJ2-7; D not certain. In germline, CDR1 is LGHDT, CDR2 YNNKEL (reference sequence). The CDR3 runs 15 residues. The V gene lost 0 bases and the J gene lost 2 bases, with 11 bases spanning the gap. The chain's CDR3 is CASSQDRATAYEQYF. The CDR3 bases are TGTGCCAGCAGCCAAGATCGGGCCACCGCCTACGAGCAGTACTTC.

The CDR3 sequence is CASSYSGGAGDIRGAQYF. The CDR3 DNA sequence: TGTGCCAGCAGTTACTCTGGAGGGGCAGGGGACATACGTGGGGCCCAGTACTTC. The genes are TRBV6-2 or TRBV6-3 and TRBJ2-5; D is possibly TRBD1 or TRBD2 (6 bases each). Germline V gene data show CDR1 as MNHEY and CDR2 as SVGEGT. The V end lost 0 bases, the J end lost 9 bases, and 26 bases lay between the germline ends. This CDR3 has 18 amino acids.

This chain joins TRBV30 and TRBJ1-1; perhaps TRBD1 as D (5 bases). CDR1 is GTSNPN, CDR2 SVGIG, per germline (reference sequence). Trimming removed 5 bases at V and 4 bases at J, with 17 bases between. This CDR3 is built from 14 residues. The CDR3 loop is CAWVGVDATTEAFF. The CDR3 DNA follows: TGTGCCTGGGTGGGGGTAGACGCGACCACTGAAGCTTTCTTT.

Written as DNA, the CDR3 is TGCGCCAGCCAGAACGGCTTGAACACCGGGGAGCTGTTTTTT. Residues: CASQNGLNTGELFF. V is TRBV5-1 and J is TRBJ2-2, with no clear D. The CDR3 is 14 residues long. V lost 7 bases, J lost 1 base, and 11 bases lay in between. CDR1 is SGHRS, CDR2 YFSETQ, per germline.

The V call is TRBV20-1, the J call TRBJ1-2, with no clear D. The germline CDR1 and CDR2 sequences are DFQATT and SNEGSKA (reference sequence). Between the trimmed V and J ends, which lost 3 bases and 7 bases, there was a span of 12 bases. The CDR3 consists of 12 residues. CDR3 residues: CSASGRASGYTF. Written as DNA, the CDR3 is TGCAGTGCTAGTGGTAGGGCGTCTGGCTACACCTTC.

V and J are TRBV5-5 and TRBJ1-1; D may be TRBD1 (5 bases). Germline-derived CDR1 and CDR2 are SGHKS and YYEKEE (reference sequence). Trimming took 4 bases from V and 0 from J, leaving 10 bases between them. The CDR3 loop spans 14 amino acids. This CDR3 is CASSPGGLNTEAFF. In nucleotides, the CDR3 is TGTGCCAGCAGCCCGGGGGGTTTGAACACTGAAGCTTTCTTT.

This sequence joins TRBV18 and TRBJ1-4; D gene unclear. The germline CDR1 and CDR2 sequences are KGHSH and LQKENI. The V and J ends lost 3 bases and 1 base respectively, with 12 bases between them. This CDR3 is 16 amino acids long. For the CDR3, the DNA is TGTGCCAGCTCACCCCTCCAGACGGGAACTAATGAAAAACTGTTTTTT. This encodes CASSPLQTGTNEKLFF.

The chain links TRBV28 to TRBJ2-7; 13 bases match TRBD2. Germline loops: CDR1 MDHEN, CDR2 SYDVKM. Losses at the gene ends were 5 bases for V and 6 bases for J; bases not matched to a gene: 7. There are 15 residues in the CDR3. CDR3 residues: CASSLRLAGGGEQYF. The CDR3 nucleotides are TGTGCCAGCAGTCTGCGACTAGCGGGAGGCGGCGAGCAGTACTTC. The whole variable domain, remainder taken from reference TRBV28 and TRBJ2-7, is DVKVTQSSRYLVKRTGEKVFLECVQDMDHENMFWYRQDPGLGLRLIYFSYDVKMKEKGDIPEGYSVSREKKERFSLILESASTNQTSMYLCASSLRLAGGGEQYFGPGTRLTVT.